The rows below give T cell receptor beta chains drawn from one sample of a study of blood T cell repertoires in COVID-19. Sequencing was performed with immunoSEQ multiplex PCR; in TCRdb, only in-frame clones are kept and a portion is missing. The sample includes about 140,000 clones, over 60% of them seen just once. The specimen was peripheral blood. The receptors were gathered from a man of 80 years or more with acute or convalescent COVID-19. The CDR3 runs from the conserved cysteine through the conserved F or W. D genes are given only for firm matches. Size values are once, few and many counts, or a class for expanded clones, and some rows have none.

D gene	V gene	clone size	J gene	CDR3 DNA	CDR3 protein
TRBD1	TRBV18	-	TRBJ1-3	TGTGCCAGCTCACCGGACAGGGCGGCCCCTGGAAACACCATATATTTT	CASSPDRAAPGNTIYF
-	TRBV18	-	TRBJ2-3	TGTGCCAGCTCACCACCGGGTCGGGGAACAGATACGCAGTATTTT	CASSPPGRGTDTQYF
-	TRBV12-3/TRBV12-4	-	TRBJ2-7	TGTGCCAGCAGTTTTAGAGGCAGCTACGAGCAGTACTTC	CASSFRGSYEQYF
-	TRBV30	few	TRBJ2-7	TGTGCCTGGAGTCTGGTGCGCCACGAGCAGTACTTC	CAWSLVRHEQYF
TRBD1	TRBV5-1	-	TRBJ1-1	TGCGCCAGCAGCAGAGGACAGGGGCTGGTCACTGAAGCTTTCTTT	CASSRGQGLVTEAFF
-	TRBV7-2	-	TRBJ2-2	TGTGCCAGCAGCCCTGAGCCCCCCACCGGGGAGCTGTTTTTT	CASSPEPPTGELFF
-	TRBV21-1	once	TRBJ2-7	TGTGCCAGCCATAAACCTTACTCCGGACAGGGCCCGTCCTACGAGCAGTACTTC	CASHKPYSGQGPSYEQYF
-	TRBV11-2	-	TRBJ2-7	TGTGCCAGCAGCTTAATTTTTGACCTGGTCAGGCCAAGCTACGAGCAGTACTTC	CASSLIFDLVRPSYEQYF
-	TRBV6-6	-	TRBJ2-7	TGTGCCAGCAGAACGACAGTCTACGAGCAGTACTTC	CASRTTVYEQYF
-	TRBV2	-	TRBJ2-5	TGTGCCAGCGGACACCAGGGTGAAGAGACCCAGTACTTC	CASGHQGEETQYF
-	TRBV28	-	TRBJ2-5	TGTGCCAGCAGTTTTCCATCCCAAGAGACCCAGTACTTC	CASSFPSQETQYF
TRBD1	TRBV2	-	TRBJ2-5	TGTGCCAGCAGAAGGGAAGTGGGACAGGGGGGAGGGACCCAGTACTTC	CASRREVGQGGGTQYF
-	TRBV7-6	-	TRBJ1-4	TGTGCCAGCAGCCCTTCGGGGTCTGAAAAACTGTTTTTT	CASSPSGSEKLFF
TRBD1	TRBV19	-	TRBJ1-2	TGTGCCAGTAGAGGGACAGGGGTTTCCAACTATGGCTACACCTTC	CASRGTGVSNYGYTF
-	TRBV19	-	TRBJ1-2	TGTGCCAGTAGTAAAGACAGGAATGGCTACACCTTC	CASSKDRNGYTF
TRBD1	TRBV28	-	TRBJ1-5	TGTGCCAGCAGTACAAGCGACAGGGGATTTCGCAATCAGCCCCAGCATTTT	CASSTSDRGFRNQPQHF
-	TRBV6-2/TRBV6-3	-	TRBJ1-2	TGTGCCAGCAGCCTACAGGGCATCTCAACTCCAGGCTACACCTTC	CASSLQGISTPGYTF
TRBD1	TRBV5-4	-	TRBJ2-5	TGTGCCAGCAGCGGGACAGGGGGCGCCGAGACCCAGTACTTC	CASSGTGGAETQYF
TRBD1	TRBV6-2/TRBV6-3	-	TRBJ1-6	TGTGCCAGCAGTTACGGGACAGCCAATTCACCCCTCCACTTT	CASSYGTANSPLHF
-	TRBV5-1	-	TRBJ1-1	TGCGCCAGCAGCCTTTGGACGTTACGAGGGGGCACTGAAGCTTTCTTT	CASSLWTLRGGTEAFF
TRBD1	TRBV24-1	once	TRBJ2-1	TGTGCCACCAGTGATCACCGGGACAGGGGATTGGGTGAGCAGTTCTTC	CATSDHRDRGLGEQFF
TRBD1	TRBV5-4	-	TRBJ2-7	TGTGCCAGCAGCCGTCGCCGGGACAGGGGTCTCTACGAGCAGTACTTC	CASSRRRDRGLYEQYF
-	TRBV6-5	-	TRBJ1-6	TGTGCCAGCAGTTACGACAGGTCCCTCGATAATTCACCCCTCCACTTT	CASSYDRSLDNSPLHF
TRBD2	TRBV2	-	TRBJ2-1	TGTGCCAGCAGAAGAAGAACCGGGACTAGCGGAATCTCCTACAATGAGCAGTTCTTC	CASRRRTGTSGISYNEQFF
-	TRBV6-2/TRBV6-3	-	TRBJ1-6	TGTGCCAGCAGTTCCCCGGACACGGCGCTCCACTTT	CASSSPDTALHF
-	TRBV20-1	-	TRBJ2-7	TGCAGTGCTAGTGGGCAGGGGCTTTCCTACGAGCAGTACTTC	CSASGQGLSYEQYF
TRBD1	TRBV7-2	-	TRBJ1-5	TGTGCCAGCAGTCTCGGACAGGGGACGAATCAGCCCCAGCATTTT	CASSLGQGTNQPQHF
-	TRBV6-6	-	TRBJ2-7	TGTGCCAGCAGTAAAGTACAGGGAACCTCCGACGAGCAGTACTTC	CASSKVQGTSDEQYF
-	TRBV11-2	few	TRBJ2-1	TGTGCCAGCAGCTTAGGTGTACTAGCTTCCAATGAGCAGTTCTTC	CASSLGVLASNEQFF
-	TRBV2	-	TRBJ2-1	TGTGCCAGCAGTGATGAGGAAAATGAGCAGTTCTTC	CASSDEENEQFF
-	TRBV12-3/TRBV12-4	-	TRBJ2-2	TGTGCCAGCAGTTCTGGCCCCACGCTGTTTTTT	CASSSGPTLFF
TRBD1	TRBV7-9	-	TRBJ1-2	TGTGCCAGCAGCTCGACAGGGGGCTATGGCTACACCTTC	CASSSTGGYGYTF
-	TRBV5-6	-	TRBJ1-4	TGTGCCAGCAGCTGGCAGGGACACTCAACTAATGAAAAACTGTTTTTT	CASSWQGHSTNEKLFF
TRBD1	TRBV15	few	TRBJ1-2	TGTGCCACGACAGAGGTACAGGGGTCAAGGGCCTATGGCTACACCTTC	CATTEVQGSRAYGYTF
-	TRBV7-2	once	TRBJ2-6	TGTGCCAGCAGCTTAGTATATGGGGCCAACGTCCTGACTTTC	CASSLVYGANVLTF
-	TRBV14	-	TRBJ1-4	TGTGCCAGCAGCCAAGAAATCGATGAAAAACTGTTTTTT	CASSQEIDEKLFF
-	TRBV2	-	TRBJ1-6	TGTGCCAGCAGCTCGACGGCGGCTCATTCACCCCTCCACTTT	CASSSTAAHSPLHF
TRBD1	TRBV6-5	-	TRBJ2-7	TGTGCCAGCAGAAGAACAGGGGGCGCGAAGTTCGAGCAGTACTTC	CASRRTGGAKFEQYF
-	TRBV19	-	TRBJ2-3	TGTGCCAGTAGTATACTGGAGTTCGCACTTACTACGCAGTATTTT	CASSILEFALTTQYF
-	TRBV14	few	TRBJ2-1	TGTGCCAGCAGCCAAGATTGGGGGCCAGGTTCCGAGCAGTTCTTC	CASSQDWGPGSEQFF
TRBD1	TRBV6-5	-	TRBJ1-2	TGTGCCAGCAGTTACTCACTGACAGGGTCCTATGGCTACACCTTC	CASSYSLTGSYGYTF
-	TRBV19	-	TRBJ1-6	TGTGCCAGTAGTATAACGCAGGGGCTCAGGTCACCCCTCCACTTT	CASSITQGLRSPLHF
TRBD2	TRBV18	-	TRBJ2-1	TGTGCCAGCTCACCCATCGGGACTAGCGGGGGATACAATGAGCAGTTCTTC	CASSPIGTSGGYNEQFF
-	TRBV7-2	-	TRBJ1-2	TGTGCCAGCAGCTTAGCGGGAGTAACTAACTATGGCTACACCTTC	CASSLAGVTNYGYTF
-	TRBV11-2	-	TRBJ1-1	TGTGCCAGCAGCCCCACATCGGGGTTCCCGAACACTGAAGCTTTCTTT	CASSPTSGFPNTEAFF
-	TRBV10-3	-	TRBJ2-2	TGTGCCATCAGTTTTAGCGGAATGAACACCGGGGAGCTGTTTTTT	CAISFSGMNTGELFF
TRBD1	TRBV7-9	-	TRBJ1-4	TGTGCCAGCAGCGTAACAGGGGCAGGTGGTGAAAAACTGTTTTTT	CASSVTGAGGEKLFF
TRBD1	TRBV28	few	TRBJ1-1	TGTGCCAGCAGCTTAGGACAGGGCGAAGCTTTCTTT	CASSLGQGEAFF
-	TRBV2	-	TRBJ2-7	TGTGCCAGCAGTGAAGAGCAGGGGGGCGAGCAGTACTTC	CASSEEQGGEQYF
-	TRBV5-1	-	TRBJ2-1	TGCGCCAGCAGCTTGAGGGCGACAGTGTACAATGAGCAGTTCTTC	CASSLRATVYNEQFF
-	TRBV5-1	few	TRBJ1-4	TGCGCCAGCAGCTTGGAGGCAGGGGCAGATGAAAAACTGTTTTTT	CASSLEAGADEKLFF
-	TRBV7-2	-	TRBJ2-5	TGTGCCAGCAGCTTAGGTCGGGGGGCGATTTCCCAAGAGACCCAGTACTTC	CASSLGRGAISQETQYF
-	TRBV19	-	TRBJ1-1	TGTGCCAGTAGTATAGACGGGTTGGGGGGACCCACGGCTTTCTTT	CASSIDGLGGPTAFF